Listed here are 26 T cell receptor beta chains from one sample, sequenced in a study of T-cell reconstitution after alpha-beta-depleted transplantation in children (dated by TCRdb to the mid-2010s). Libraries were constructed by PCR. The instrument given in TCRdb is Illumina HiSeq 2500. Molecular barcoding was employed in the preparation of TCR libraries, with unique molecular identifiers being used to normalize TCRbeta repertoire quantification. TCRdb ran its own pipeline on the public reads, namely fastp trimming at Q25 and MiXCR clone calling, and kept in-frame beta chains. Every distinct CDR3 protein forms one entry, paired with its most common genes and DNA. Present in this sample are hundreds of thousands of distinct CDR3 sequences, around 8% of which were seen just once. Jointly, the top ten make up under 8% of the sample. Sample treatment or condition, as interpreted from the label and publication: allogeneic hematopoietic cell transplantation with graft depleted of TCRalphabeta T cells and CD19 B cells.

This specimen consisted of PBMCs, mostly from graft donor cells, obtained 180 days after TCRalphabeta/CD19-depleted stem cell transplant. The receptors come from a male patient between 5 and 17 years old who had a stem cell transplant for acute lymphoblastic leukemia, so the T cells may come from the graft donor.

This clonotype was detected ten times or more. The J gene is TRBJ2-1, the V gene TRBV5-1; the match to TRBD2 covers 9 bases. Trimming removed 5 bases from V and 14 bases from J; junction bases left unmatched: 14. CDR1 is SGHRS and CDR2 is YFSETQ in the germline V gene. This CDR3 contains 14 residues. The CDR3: CASRMTSGEGTEFF. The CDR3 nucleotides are TGCGCCAGCAGGATGACTAGCGGTGAGGGAACGGAGTTCTTC.

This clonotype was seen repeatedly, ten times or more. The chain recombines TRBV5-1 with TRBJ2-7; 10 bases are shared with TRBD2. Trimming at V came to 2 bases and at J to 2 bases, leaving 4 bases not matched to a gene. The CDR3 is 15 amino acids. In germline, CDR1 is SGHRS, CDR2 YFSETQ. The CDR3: CASSFNSGGPYEQYF. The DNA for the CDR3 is TGCGCCAGCAGCTTTAATAGCGGGGGGCCCTACGAGCAGTACTTC. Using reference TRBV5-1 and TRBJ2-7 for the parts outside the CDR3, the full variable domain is KAGVTQTPRYLIKTRGQQVTLSCSPISGHRSVSWYQQTPGQGLQFLFEYFSETQRNKGNFPGRFSGRQFSNSRSEMNVSTLELGDSALYLCASSFNSGGPYEQYFGPGTRLTVT.

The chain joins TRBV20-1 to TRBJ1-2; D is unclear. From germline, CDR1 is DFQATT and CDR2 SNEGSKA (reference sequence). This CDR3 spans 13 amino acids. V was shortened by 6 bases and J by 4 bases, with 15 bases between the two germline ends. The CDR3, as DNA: TGCAGTGCAACGCACGTACCCCTCTATGGCTACACCTTC. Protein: CSATHVPLYGYTF.

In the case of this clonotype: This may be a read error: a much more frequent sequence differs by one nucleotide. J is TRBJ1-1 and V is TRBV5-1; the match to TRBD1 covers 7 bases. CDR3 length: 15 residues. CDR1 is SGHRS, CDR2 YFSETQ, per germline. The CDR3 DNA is TGCGCCACCAGCTTCCTACAGGGGAGGAACACTGAAGCTTTCTTT. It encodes CATSFLQGRNTEAFF.

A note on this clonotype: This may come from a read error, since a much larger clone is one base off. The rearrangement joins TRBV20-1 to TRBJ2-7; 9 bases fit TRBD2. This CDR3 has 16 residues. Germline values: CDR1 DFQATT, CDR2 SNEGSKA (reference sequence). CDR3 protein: CSARDGSGSASYDQYF. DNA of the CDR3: TGCAGTGCTAGAGATGGTAGCGGGAGTGCCTCCTACGACCAGTACTTC.

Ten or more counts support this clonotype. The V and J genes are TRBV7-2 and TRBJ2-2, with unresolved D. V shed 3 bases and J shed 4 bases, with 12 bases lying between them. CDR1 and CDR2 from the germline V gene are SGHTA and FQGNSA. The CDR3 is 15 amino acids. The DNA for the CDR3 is TGTGCCAGCAGCTTTGCAAGGTATCTCACCGGGGAGCTGTTTTTT. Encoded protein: CASSFARYLTGELFF.

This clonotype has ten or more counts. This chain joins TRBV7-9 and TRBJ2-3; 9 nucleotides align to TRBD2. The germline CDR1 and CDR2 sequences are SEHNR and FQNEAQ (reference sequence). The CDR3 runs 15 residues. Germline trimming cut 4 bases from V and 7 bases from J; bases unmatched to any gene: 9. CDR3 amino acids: CASSSPLAGLNTQYF. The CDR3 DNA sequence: TGTGCCAGCAGCTCCCCTCTAGCGGGATTAAATACGCAGTATTTT.

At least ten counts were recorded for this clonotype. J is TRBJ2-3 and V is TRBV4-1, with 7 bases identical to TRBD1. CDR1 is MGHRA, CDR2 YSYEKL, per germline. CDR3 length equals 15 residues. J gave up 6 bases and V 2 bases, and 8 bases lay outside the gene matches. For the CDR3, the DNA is TGCGCCAGCAGCCAACTGCTCAAAGGGGGCGATACGCAGTATTTT. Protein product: CASSQLLKGGDTQYF.

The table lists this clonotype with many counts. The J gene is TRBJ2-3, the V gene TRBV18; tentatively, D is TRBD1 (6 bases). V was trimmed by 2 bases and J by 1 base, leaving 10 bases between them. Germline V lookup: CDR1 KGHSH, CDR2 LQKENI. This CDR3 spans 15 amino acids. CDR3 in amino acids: CASSPWAGGTDTQYF. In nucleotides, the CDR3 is TGTGCCAGCTCACCATGGGCAGGGGGCACAGATACGCAGTATTTT.

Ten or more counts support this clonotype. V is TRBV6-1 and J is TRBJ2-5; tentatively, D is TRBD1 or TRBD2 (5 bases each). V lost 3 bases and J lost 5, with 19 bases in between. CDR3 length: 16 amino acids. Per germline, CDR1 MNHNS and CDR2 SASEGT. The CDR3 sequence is CASSDLQRGVEETQYF. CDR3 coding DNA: TGTGCCAGCAGTGACTTGCAGAGGGGAGTAGAGGAGACCCAGTACTTC.

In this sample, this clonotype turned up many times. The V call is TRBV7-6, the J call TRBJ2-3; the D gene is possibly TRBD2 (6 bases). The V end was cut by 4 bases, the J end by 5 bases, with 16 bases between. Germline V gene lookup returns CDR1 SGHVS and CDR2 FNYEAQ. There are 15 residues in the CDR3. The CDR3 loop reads CASSSVGRELDTQYF. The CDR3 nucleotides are TGTGCCAGCAGCTCAGTAGGGCGGGAACTAGATACGCAGTATTTT.

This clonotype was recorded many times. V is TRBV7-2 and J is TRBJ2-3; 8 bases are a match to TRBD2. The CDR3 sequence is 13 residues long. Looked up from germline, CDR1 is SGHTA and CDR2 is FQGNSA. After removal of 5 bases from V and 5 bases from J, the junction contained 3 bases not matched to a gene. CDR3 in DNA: TGTGCCAGCAGCCGGGGGGGCTTAGATACGCAGTATTTT. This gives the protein CASSRGGLDTQYF.

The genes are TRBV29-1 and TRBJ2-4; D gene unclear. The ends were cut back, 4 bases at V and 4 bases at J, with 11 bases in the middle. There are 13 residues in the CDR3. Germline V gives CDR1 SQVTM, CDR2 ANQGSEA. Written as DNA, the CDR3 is TGCAGCGTTGCGTCCTCCCTAAAAAACATTCAGTACTTC. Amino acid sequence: CSVASSLKNIQYF.

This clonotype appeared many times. CDR3 protein: CASSLSMASLGEQYF. As DNA, the CDR3 is TGTGCCAGCAGTTTAAGTATGGCCAGCCTGGGCGAGCAGTACTTC. V gene TRBV28 combines with J gene TRBJ2-7; D uncertain. From germline, CDR1 is MDHEN and CDR2 SYDVKM. V lost 2 bases to trimming and J lost 6 bases, with 17 bases between them. This CDR3 is built from 15 residues.

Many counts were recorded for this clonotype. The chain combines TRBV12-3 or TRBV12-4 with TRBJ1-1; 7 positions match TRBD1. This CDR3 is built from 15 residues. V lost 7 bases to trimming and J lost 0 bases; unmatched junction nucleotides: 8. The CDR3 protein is CASTLGQLMNTEAFF. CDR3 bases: TGTGCCAGCACCTTGGGACAGCTCATGAACACTGAAGCTTTCTTT.

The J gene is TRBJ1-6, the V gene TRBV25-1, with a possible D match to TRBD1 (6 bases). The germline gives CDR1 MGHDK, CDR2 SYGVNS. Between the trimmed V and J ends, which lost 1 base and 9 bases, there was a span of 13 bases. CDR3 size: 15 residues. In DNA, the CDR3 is TGTGCCAGCAGTGAATCCGGGGGCGTCGGTTCACCCCTCCACTTT. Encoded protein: CASSESGGVGSPLHF. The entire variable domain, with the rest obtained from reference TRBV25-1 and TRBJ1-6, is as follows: EADIYQTPRYLVIGTGKKITLECSQTMGHDKMYWYQQDPGMELHLIHYSYGVNSTEKGDLSSESTVSRIRTEHFPLTLESARPSHTSQYLCASSESGGVGSPLHFGNGTRLTVT.

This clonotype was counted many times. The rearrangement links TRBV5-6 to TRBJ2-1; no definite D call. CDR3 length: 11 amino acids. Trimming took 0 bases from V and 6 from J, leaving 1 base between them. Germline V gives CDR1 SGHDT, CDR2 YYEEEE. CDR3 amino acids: CASSLANEQFF. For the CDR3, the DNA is TGTGCCAGCAGCTTGGCCAATGAGCAGTTCTTC.

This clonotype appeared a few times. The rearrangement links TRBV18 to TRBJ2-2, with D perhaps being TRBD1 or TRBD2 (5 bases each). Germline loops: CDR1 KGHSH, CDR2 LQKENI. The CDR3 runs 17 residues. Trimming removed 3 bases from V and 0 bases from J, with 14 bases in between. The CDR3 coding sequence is TGTGCCAGCTCACCGCCAGGGACGGCGGCGAACACCGGGGAGCTGTTTTTT. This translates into CASSPPGTAANTGELFF.

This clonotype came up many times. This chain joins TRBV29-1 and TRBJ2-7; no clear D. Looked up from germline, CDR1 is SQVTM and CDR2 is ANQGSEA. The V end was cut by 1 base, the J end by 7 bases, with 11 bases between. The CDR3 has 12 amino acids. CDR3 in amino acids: CSVEGSPREQYF. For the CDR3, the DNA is TGCAGCGTTGAAGGCAGCCCTAGAGAGCAGTACTTC.

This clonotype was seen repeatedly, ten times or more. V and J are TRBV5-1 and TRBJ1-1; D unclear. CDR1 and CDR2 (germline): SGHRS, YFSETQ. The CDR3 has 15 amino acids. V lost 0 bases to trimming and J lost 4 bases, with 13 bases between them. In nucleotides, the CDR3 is TGCGCCAGCAGCTTGGCGGGGAACAATCCCACTGAAGCTTTCTTT. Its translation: CASSLAGNNPTEAFF.

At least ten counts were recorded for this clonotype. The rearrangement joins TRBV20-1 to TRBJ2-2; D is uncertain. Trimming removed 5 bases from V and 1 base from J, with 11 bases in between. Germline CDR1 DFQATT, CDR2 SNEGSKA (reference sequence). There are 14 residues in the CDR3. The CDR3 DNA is TGCAGTGCTGGGGTGGGCAGGAACACCGGGGAGCTGTTTTTT. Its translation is CSAGVGRNTGELFF.

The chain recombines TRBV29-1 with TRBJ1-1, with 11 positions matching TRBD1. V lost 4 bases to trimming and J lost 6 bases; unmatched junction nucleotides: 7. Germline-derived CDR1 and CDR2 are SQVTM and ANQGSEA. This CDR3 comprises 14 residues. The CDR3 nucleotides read TGCAGCGTTGCCGGGACAGGGGGGGACTCTGAAGCTTTCTTT. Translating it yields CSVAGTGGDSEAFF.

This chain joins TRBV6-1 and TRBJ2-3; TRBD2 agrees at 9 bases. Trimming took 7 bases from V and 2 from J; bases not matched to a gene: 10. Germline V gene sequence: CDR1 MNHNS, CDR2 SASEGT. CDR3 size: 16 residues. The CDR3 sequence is CASTTGTSLLTDTQYF. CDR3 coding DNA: TGTGCCAGCACCACTGGGACTAGCCTGCTCACAGATACGCAGTATTTT.

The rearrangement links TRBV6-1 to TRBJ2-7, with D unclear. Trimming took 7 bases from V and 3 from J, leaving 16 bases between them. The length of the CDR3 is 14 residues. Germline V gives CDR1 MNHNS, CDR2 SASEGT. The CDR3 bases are TGTGCCAGCACTCTCATCGGCCCTAGCTACGAGCAGTACTTC. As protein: CASTLIGPSYEQYF.

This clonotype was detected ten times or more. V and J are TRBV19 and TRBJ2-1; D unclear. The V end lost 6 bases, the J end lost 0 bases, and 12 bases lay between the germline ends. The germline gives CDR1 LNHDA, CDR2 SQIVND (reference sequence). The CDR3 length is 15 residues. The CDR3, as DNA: TGTGCCAGTAGAATCGGCGGAAGCTCCTACAATGAGCAGTTCTTC. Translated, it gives CASRIGGSSYNEQFF.

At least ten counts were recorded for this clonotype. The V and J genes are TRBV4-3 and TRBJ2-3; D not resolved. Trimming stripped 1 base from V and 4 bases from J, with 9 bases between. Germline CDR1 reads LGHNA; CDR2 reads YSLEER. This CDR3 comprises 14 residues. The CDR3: CASSQGVVSDTQYF. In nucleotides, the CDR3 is TGCGCCAGCAGCCAAGGGGTAGTTTCAGATACGCAGTATTTT.